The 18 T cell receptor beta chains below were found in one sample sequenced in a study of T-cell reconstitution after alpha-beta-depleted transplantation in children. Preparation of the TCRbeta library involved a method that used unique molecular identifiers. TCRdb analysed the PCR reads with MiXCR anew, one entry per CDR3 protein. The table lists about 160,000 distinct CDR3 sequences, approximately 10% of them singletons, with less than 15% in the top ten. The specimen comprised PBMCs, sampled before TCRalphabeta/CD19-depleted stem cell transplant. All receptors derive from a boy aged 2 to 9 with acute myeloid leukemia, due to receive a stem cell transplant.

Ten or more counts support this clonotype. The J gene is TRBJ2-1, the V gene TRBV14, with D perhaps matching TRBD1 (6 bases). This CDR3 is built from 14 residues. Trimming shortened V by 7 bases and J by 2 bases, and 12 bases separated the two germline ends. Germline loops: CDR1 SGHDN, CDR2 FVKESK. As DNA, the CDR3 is TGTGCCAGCACGCCGCAGGGGACCTACAATGAGCAGTTCTTC. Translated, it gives CASTPQGTYNEQFF.

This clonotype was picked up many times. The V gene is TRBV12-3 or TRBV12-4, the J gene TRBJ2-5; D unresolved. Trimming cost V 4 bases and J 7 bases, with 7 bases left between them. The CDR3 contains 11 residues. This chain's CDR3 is CASSWEVTQYF. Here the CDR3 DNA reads TGTGCCAGCAGTTGGGAAGTGACCCAGTACTTC.

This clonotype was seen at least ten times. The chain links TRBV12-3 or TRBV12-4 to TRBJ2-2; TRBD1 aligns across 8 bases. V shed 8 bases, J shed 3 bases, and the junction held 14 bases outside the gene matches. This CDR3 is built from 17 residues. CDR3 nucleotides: TGTGCCAGCTGCGAGCTTAGGACAGGGTGGGACACCGGGGAGCTGTTTTTT. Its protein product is CASCELRTGWDTGELFF.

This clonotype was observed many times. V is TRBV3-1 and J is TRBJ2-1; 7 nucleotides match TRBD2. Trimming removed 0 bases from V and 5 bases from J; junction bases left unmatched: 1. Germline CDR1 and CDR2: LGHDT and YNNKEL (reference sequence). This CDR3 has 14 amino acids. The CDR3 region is CASSQEGGDNEQFF. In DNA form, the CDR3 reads TGTGCCAGCAGCCAAGAGGGGGGGGACAATGAGCAGTTCTTC.

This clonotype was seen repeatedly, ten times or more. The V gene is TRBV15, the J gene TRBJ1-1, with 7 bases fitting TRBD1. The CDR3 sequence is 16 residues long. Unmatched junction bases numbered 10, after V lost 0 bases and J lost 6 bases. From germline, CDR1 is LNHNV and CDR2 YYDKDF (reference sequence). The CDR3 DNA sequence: TGTGCCACCAGCAGAGATCACACAGGGGTGATTTCTGAAGCTTTCTTT. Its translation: CATSRDHTGVISEAFF.

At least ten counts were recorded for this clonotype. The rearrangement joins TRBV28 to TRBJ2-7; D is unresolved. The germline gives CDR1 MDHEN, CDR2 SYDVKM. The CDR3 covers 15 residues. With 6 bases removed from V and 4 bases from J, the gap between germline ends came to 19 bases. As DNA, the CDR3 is TGTGCCAGCAGCCCGCCCGCGGCCGCGCCATACGAGCAGTACGTC. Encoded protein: CASSPPAAAPYEQYV.

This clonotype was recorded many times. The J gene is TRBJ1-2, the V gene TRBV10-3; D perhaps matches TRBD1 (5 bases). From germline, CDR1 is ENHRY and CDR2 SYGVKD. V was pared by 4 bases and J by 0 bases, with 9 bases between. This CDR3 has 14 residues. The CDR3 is CAISVGRANYGYTF. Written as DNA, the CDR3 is TGTGCCATCAGTGTCGGCAGGGCTAACTATGGCTACACCTTC.

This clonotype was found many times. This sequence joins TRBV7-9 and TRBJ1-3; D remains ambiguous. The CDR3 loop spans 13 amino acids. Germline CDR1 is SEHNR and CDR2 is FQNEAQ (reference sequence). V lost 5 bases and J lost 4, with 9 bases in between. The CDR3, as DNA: TGTGCCAGCAGCCCGATCGGAGGAAACACCATATATTTT. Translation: CASSPIGGNTIYF.

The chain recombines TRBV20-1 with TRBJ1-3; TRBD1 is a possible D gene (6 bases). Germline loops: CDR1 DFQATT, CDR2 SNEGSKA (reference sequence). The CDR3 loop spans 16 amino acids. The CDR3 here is CCAQRASRGAGNTIYF. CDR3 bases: TGCTGCGCGCAGAGGGCCTCGAGGGGGGCTGGAAACACCATATATTTT.

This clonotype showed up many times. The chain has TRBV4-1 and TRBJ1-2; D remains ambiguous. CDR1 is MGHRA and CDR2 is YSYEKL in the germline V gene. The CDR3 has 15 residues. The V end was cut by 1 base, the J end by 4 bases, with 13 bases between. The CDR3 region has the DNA TGCGCCAGCAGCCAAGGGGTAGATCCTTCCTATGGCTACACCTTC. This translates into CASSQGVDPSYGYTF.

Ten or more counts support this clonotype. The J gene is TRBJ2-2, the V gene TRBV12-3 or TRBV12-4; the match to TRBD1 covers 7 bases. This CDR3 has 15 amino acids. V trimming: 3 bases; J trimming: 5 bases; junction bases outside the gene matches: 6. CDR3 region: CASSLDRSGTGELFF. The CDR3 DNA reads TGTGCCAGCAGTTTGGACAGGAGTGGTACCGGGGAGCTGTTTTTT.

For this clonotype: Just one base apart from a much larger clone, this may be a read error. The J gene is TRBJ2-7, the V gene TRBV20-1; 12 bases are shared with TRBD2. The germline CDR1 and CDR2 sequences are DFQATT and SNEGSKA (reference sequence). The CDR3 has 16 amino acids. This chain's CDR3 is CCASSLRLAGVIEQYF. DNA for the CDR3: TGCTGTGCTAGCTCACTTAGACTAGCGGGAGTAATCGAGCAGTACTTC.

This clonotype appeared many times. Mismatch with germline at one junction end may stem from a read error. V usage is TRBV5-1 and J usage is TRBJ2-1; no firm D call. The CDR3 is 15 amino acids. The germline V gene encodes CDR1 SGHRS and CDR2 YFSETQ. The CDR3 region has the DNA TGCGCCAGCAGTTTGGCACCTAGCTCCTACAATGAGCAGTTCTTC. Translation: CASSLAPSSYNEQFF.

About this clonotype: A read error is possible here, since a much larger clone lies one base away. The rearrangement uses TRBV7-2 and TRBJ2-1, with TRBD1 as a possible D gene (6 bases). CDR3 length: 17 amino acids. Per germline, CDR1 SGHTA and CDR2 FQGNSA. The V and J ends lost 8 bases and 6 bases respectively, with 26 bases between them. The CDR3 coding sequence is TGTGCCAGCGGCTCCCGATGGGGGACAAGTTTATTCAATGAGCAGTTCTTC. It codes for CASGSRWGTSLFNEQFF.

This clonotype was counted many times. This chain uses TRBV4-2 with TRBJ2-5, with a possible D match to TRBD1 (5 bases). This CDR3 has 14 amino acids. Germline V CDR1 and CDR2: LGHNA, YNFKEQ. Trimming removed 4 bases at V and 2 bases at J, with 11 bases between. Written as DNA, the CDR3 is TGTGCCAGCAGCCGTACGACAGATCAAGAGACCCAGTACTTC. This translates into CASSRTTDQETQYF.

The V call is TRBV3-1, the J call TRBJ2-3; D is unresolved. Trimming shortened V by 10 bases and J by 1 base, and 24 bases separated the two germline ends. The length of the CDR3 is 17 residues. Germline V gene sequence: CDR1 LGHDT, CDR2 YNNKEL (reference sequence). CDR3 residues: CATCQAPARSGTDTQYF. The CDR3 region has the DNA TGTGCCACCTGCCAAGCCCCGGCTAGGTCTGGCACAGATACGCAGTATTTT.

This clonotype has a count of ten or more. The CDR3 DNA reads as TGCAGTGCTAGGAACCGGGACAGGCTCCGGATTGAGACCCAGTACTTC. Translating it yields CSARNRDRLRIETQYF. The gene calls are TRBV20-1 and TRBJ2-5; 8 bases match TRBD1. V was pared by 3 bases and J by 5 bases, with 14 bases of the junction left unmatched. Germline CDR1 reads DFQATT; CDR2 reads SNEGSKA (reference sequence). The CDR3 runs 16 residues.

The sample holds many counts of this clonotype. The CDR3 region has the DNA TGTGCCAGCAGCCCCGGGACCGACCCCGTCTACAATGAGCAGTTCTTC. The encoded protein is CASSPGTDPVYNEQFF. This sequence joins TRBV7-2 and TRBJ2-1, with D possibly being TRBD1 or TRBD2 (5 bases each). Germline CDR1 is SGHTA and CDR2 is FQGNSA. The V gene lost 5 bases and the J gene lost 3 bases, with 17 bases spanning the gap. This CDR3 is 16 amino acids long.